Detailed here is one T cell receptor (beta chain). CDR1 and CDR2 (germline): MDHEN, SYDVKM. This CDR3 spans 14 amino acids. V lost 2 bases to trimming and J lost 1 base, with 5 bases between them. The sample originates from a study of blood T cell repertoires in COVID-19. Whole-study context: Whether acute or convalescent, the COVID-19 samples came from the United States, Italy and Spain.

Original handling: The authors estimated nucleated cell counts from reference gene primer amplification. Using immunoSEQ multiplex PCR, the repertoire was profiled, and TCRdb retains in-frame clones only, with some absent. The DNA gave D and trimming, while V, J and clone size come from that table. The sample lists more than 250,000 clones, about 89% occurring once. The TCR originated in a woman aged 18 to 35 who had recovered from COVID-19. The chain employs TRBV28 and TRBJ2-2; no clear D gene. Sequenced: PBMCs or T cells enriched from blood (not recorded which). The CDR3 reads CASSLRQNTGELFF. The CDR3 DNA sequence: TGTGCCAGCAGTTTAAGACAGAACACCGGGGAGCTGTTTTTT.